This T cell receptor (beta chain) was recorded in a study of cytomegalovirus exposure and HLA in healthy donors. Study-wide points: Testing in vitro showed a few CMV-associated chains specific for CMV antigens. The authors listed some 150 TCR beta chains as cytomegalovirus-associated. Most TCR sequences were seen very rarely across donors, but some public TCRs occurred in many.

The donors were part of the roughly 110-subject validation cohort, which stood apart from the 666-subject first cohort. Here immunoSEQ multiplex PCR was the method, and the copy in TCRdb shows in-frame clones only, minus some. In the table there are tens of thousands of clones, approximately 93% of which are singletons. A remark on this clone: What it recognizes is unknown.

Germline V gives CDR1 SGHVS, CDR2 FQNEAQ. V was clipped by 5 bases and J by 0 bases, with 10 bases between them. The CDR3 is 14 residues long. The chain has TRBV7-8 and TRBJ2-5; perhaps TRBD1 as D (5 bases). The receptor comes from a woman aged 18-29 years in good health and CMV-seronegative. Sequencing was done on a sample of PBMCs. Here the CDR3 reads CASSPGADQETQYF. CDR3 sequence (DNA): TGTGCCAGCAGCCCTGGGGCAGACCAAGAGACCCAGTACTTC.